Presented here are 12 T cell receptor beta chains from one specimen sequenced in a study of CD8 T cells in Susac syndrome. It was with random hexamers that 0.5 to 1 ug RNA was reverse transcribed. Using its own MiXCR run on the immunoSEQ multiplex PCR reads, TCRdb lists one record per CDR3 protein. The repertoire holds around 160,000 distinct CDR3 sequences, with around 96% as singletons. The sample consisted of CD4+ T cells from PBMCs. The receptors were sampled from a human donor in good health.

This clonotype came up a few times. The rearrangement joins TRBV4-2 to TRBJ2-1; 8 bases align to TRBD1. The germline V gene encodes CDR1 LGHNA and CDR2 YNFKEQ. Trimming took 5 bases from V and 3 from J; bases not matched to a gene: 9. The CDR3 spans 16 residues. CDR3 sequence: CASSTRRQGYYNEQFF. The CDR3 region has the DNA TGTGCCAGCAGCACACGGCGACAGGGGTACTACAATGAGCAGTTCTTC.

The chain joins TRBV29-1 to TRBJ1-1; maybe TRBD1 (6 bases). The germline CDR1 and CDR2 sequences are SQVTM and ANQGSEA. V was trimmed by 7 bases and J by 3 bases, leaving 9 bases between them. This CDR3 has 11 residues. CDR3 nucleotides: TGCAGCGGTACAGGGTACACTGAAGCTTTCTTT. It translates to CSGTGYTEAFF.

CDR3 sequence reads: CASRVVASPLHF. For the CDR3, the DNA is TGTGCCAGCCGGGTGGTGGCTTCACCCCTCCACTTT. The chain carries TRBV12-3 or TRBV12-4 and TRBJ1-6; unclear D gene. This CDR3 region has 12 residues. V lost 8 bases, J lost 9 bases, and 11 bases lay in between.

V and J are TRBV29-1 and TRBJ1-2, with TRBD1 identical over 8 bases. V was clipped by 7 bases and J by 7 bases; unmatched bases: 11. Germline loops: CDR1 SQVTM, CDR2 ANQGSEA. The CDR3 spans 13 residues. CDR3 protein: CSAERDRLSGYTF. The CDR3 nucleotides read TGCAGCGCTGAGAGGGACAGGCTCTCTGGCTACACCTTC.

Details on this clonotype: A read error may account for a junction end that differs from germline. The chain carries TRBV7-7 and TRBJ2-5; 8 nucleotides agree with TRBD1. This CDR3 spans 14 amino acids. Germline CDR1 SSHAT, CDR2 FNYEAQ (reference sequence). CDR3 in amino acids: CASSSNSGGAAQYF. For the CDR3, the DNA is TGTGCTAGCAGCTCAAATTCAGGGGGCGCGGCCCAGTACTTC.

The count of this clonotype is one. V and J are TRBV6-5 and TRBJ1-1, with 7 bases fitting TRBD1. Unmatched junction bases numbered 3, after V lost 4 bases and J lost 1 base. The CDR3 has 14 amino acids. Germline CDR1 and CDR2: MNHEY and SVGAGI. The CDR3 DNA sequence: TGTGCCAGCAGTTCGACAGGGAGGAACACTGAAGCTTTCTTT. It translates to CASSSTGRNTEAFF.

J is TRBJ2-5 and V is TRBV7-2; D may be TRBD1 (6 bases). The CDR3 runs to 15 residues. V lost 0 bases, J lost 3 bases, and 11 bases lay in between. The germline V gene has CDR1 SGHTA and CDR2 FQGNSA. The CDR3: CASSLAARGKETQYF. The CDR3 DNA reads TGTGCCAGCAGCTTAGCGGCCAGGGGCAAAGAGACCCAGTACTTC.

This clonotype was seen only once. This rearrangement joins TRBV30 to TRBJ2-1, with D tentatively TRBD2 (6 bases). Trimming left V 8 bases short and J 10 bases short, with 21 bases between. Germline V lookup: CDR1 GTSNPN, CDR2 SVGIG (reference sequence). This CDR3 spans 13 amino acids. CDR3 bases: TGTGCCCGCCAGGAGACCCCTGGGAGGGAGCAGTTCTTC. Encoded protein: CARQETPGREQFF.

V and J are TRBV9 and TRBJ1-6; D might be TRBD1 (6 bases). V lost 4 bases and J lost 5, with 13 bases in between. Germline loops: CDR1 SGDLS, CDR2 YYNGEE. The CDR3 is made up of 15 amino acids. The CDR3 is CASSPTGHNNSPLHF. The CDR3 DNA is TGTGCCAGCAGCCCCACGGGACACAATAATTCACCCCTCCACTTT.

This chain links TRBV4-2 with TRBJ1-2; perhaps TRBD1 as D (5 bases). The length of the CDR3 is 12 residues. V was clipped by 3 bases and J by 8 bases, with 10 bases between them. The germline V gene encodes CDR1 LGHNA and CDR2 YNFKEQ. The CDR3 bases are TGTGCCAGCAGCCAGGGGGGAGAGGGCTACACCTTC. It yields the protein CASSQGGEGYTF.

V and J are TRBV20-1 and TRBJ2-7, with a possible D match to TRBD1 (5 bases). Looked up from germline, CDR1 is DFQATT and CDR2 is SNEGSKA (reference sequence). Trimming cost V 6 bases and J 2 bases, with 11 bases left between them. The CDR3 spans 12 residues. The CDR3 coding sequence is TGCAGTGCCCCCGACAGAACCTACGAGCAGTACTTC. Residues: CSAPDRTYEQYF.

The chain recombines TRBV5-4 with TRBJ2-5; 9 bases are a match to TRBD2. CDR3 length equals 16 residues. The germline V gene has CDR1 SGHNT and CDR2 YYREEE (reference sequence). The V segment lost 3 bases and the J segment 4 bases; nucleotides outside the gene matches: 10. CDR3 amino acids: CASSSSGLAGGETQYF. The CDR3 nucleotides read TGTGCCAGCAGCTCCTCGGGACTAGCTGGGGGAGAGACCCAGTACTTC.